The 10 T cell receptor beta chains listed next were all sequenced from one sample in a study of cytomegalovirus exposure and HLA in healthy donors. The PCR was carried out with 60 Vbeta primers and 13 Jbeta primers. Assay: immunoSEQ multiplex PCR; the TCRdb copy retains only in-frame clones and omits some. The sample lists 200,000 to 250,000 clones, 75% to 80% seen once, with 1.5% to 2% in the top ten. The sample taken for sequencing was PBMCs. All receptors come from a man in his late teens or twenties in good health and CMV-seronegative.

The rearrangement joins TRBV30 to TRBJ1-1; no definite D call. The CDR3 is made up of 14 amino acids. Trimming took 5 bases from V and 2 from J, leaving 15 bases between them. From germline, CDR1 is GTSNPN and CDR2 SVGIG (reference sequence). The DNA for the CDR3 is TGTGCCTGGTTTCCGGGAGTGGGAAACACTGAAGCTTTCTTT. Its protein is CAWFPGVGNTEAFF.

This clone came up a few times. This specimen includes other DNA sequences encoding the same CDR3. The rearrangement links TRBV4-3 to TRBJ1-1; 8 bases align to TRBD1. The CDR3 sequence is 15 residues long. Per the germline V gene, CDR1 is LGHNA and CDR2 is YSLEER. Germline trimming cut 1 base from V and 1 base from J; bases unmatched to any gene: 2. The CDR3 bases are TGCGCCAGCAGCCAAGTAGGACAGGGGAACACTGAAGCTTTCTTT. The encoded protein is CASSQVGQGNTEAFF.

This clone was seen once. The chain joins TRBV6-5 to TRBJ1-1, with 10 nucleotides matching TRBD1. CDR1 is MNHEY, CDR2 SVGAGI, per germline. The CDR3 consists of 15 residues. V trimming: 4 bases; J trimming: 1 base; junction bases outside the gene matches: 3. CDR3 coding DNA: TGTGCCAGCAGTTCCGGGACAGGGGCGAACACTGAAGCTTTCTTT. This codes for CASSSGTGANTEAFF.

The DNA of the CDR3 is TGTGCCTGGAGGGGGGGGGCAAACACCATATATTTT. This encodes CAWRGGANTIYF. The J gene is TRBJ1-3, the V gene TRBV30; TRBD1 is a possible D gene (6 bases). V gave up 3 bases and J gave up 6 bases, with 9 bases separating them. Germline assignment: CDR1 GTSNPN and CDR2 SVGIG (reference sequence). This CDR3 has 12 residues.

The V gene is TRBV5-6, the J gene TRBJ1-5, with D possibly matching TRBD1 (5 bases). Trimming removed 4 bases at V and 0 bases at J, with 11 bases between. Germline-derived CDR1 and CDR2 are SGHDT and YYEEEE. The CDR3 consists of 15 residues. CDR3 coding DNA: TGTGCCAGCAGCCCGGGGGGGGGTAGCAATCAGCCCCAGCATTTT. Translated, it gives CASSPGGGSNQPQHF. The complete variable domain, with remaining parts taken from reference TRBV5-6 and TRBJ1-5, reads DAGVTQSPTHLIKTRGQQVTLRCSPKSGHDTVSWYQQALGQGPQFIFQYYEEEERQRGNFPDRFSGHQFPNYSSELNVNALLLGDSALYLCASSPGGGSNQPQHFGDGTRLSIL.

Concerning this clone itself: A read error may account for a junction end that differs from germline. This chain links TRBV7-9 with TRBJ1-1, with a possible D match to TRBD1 (5 bases). This CDR3 spans 13 amino acids. The germline CDR1 and CDR2 sequences are SEHNR and FQNEAQ (reference sequence). CDR3 loop: CSSNRGEYTEAFF. CDR3 nucleotides: TGTTCCAGCAACCGGGGGGAATACACTGAAGCTTTCTTT. Filled out from reference TRBV7-9 and TRBJ1-1, the complete variable domain reads DTGVSQNPRHKITKRGQNVTFRCDPISEHNRLYWYRQTLGQGPEFLTYFQNEAQLEKSRLLSDRFSAERPKGSFSTLEIQRTEQGDSAMYLCSSNRGEYTEAFFGQGTRLTVV.

The J gene is TRBJ2-3, the V gene TRBV21-1; the D call in the table, TRBD1, was not verified against the DNA. TRBV21-1 is deemed a pseudogene. There are 16 residues in the CDR3. The DNA of the CDR3 is TGTGCCAGCAGCAAAGCGTGGACAAGAAGGTCAGATACGCAGTATTTT. It specifies CASSKAWTRRSDTQYF.

The V call is TRBV9, the J call TRBJ1-6; D remains unclear. Germline loops: CDR1 SGDLS, CDR2 YYNGEE. Trimming shortened V by 0 bases and J by 9 bases, and 19 bases separated the two germline ends. The CDR3 is made up of 17 amino acids. The CDR3 coding sequence is TGTGCCAGCAGCGTAGAGCCCATTTTTTCCGCGGTTTCACCCCTCCACTTT. Translated: CASSVEPIFSAVSPLHF. Filled out from reference TRBV9 and TRBJ1-6, the complete variable domain reads DSGVTQTPKHLITATGQRVTLRCSPRSGDLSVYWYQQSLDQGLQFLIQYYNGEERAKGNILERFSAQQFPDLHSELNLSSLELGDSALYFCASSVEPIFSAVSPLHFGNGTRLTVT.

The chain employs TRBV6-5 and TRBJ2-7; 9 bases line up with TRBD2. The CDR3 length is 15 residues. Looked up from germline, CDR1 is MNHEY and CDR2 is SVGAGI. Germline trimming cut 0 bases from V and 7 bases from J; bases unmatched to any gene: 7. The CDR3 region is CASSYSNSGGYEQYF. In nucleotides, the CDR3 is TGTGCCAGCAGTTACTCGAATAGCGGGGGCTATGAGCAGTACTTC.

As regards this clone: Its ends do not fully match the called genes, so a read error is possible. The V call is TRBV7-2, the J call TRBJ1-5; weak D call: TRBD1 (5 bases). Germline loops: CDR1 SGHTA, CDR2 FQGNSA. This CDR3 region has 13 residues. The CDR3 region is CASSLQGNPPQHF. Here the CDR3 DNA reads TGTGCCAGCAGCTTACAGGGTAATCCGCCCCAGCATTTT.